This TCR beta chain appears in the sequencing data of a study of radiation and T cells in renal cell carcinoma. The overall study: Nephrectomy followed 15 Gy stereotactic body radiation by 4 weeks. Findings and limits, study-wide: Pretreatment tumor biopsies were lacking, so baseline clonotypes are unknown.

Generated by immunoSEQ multiplex PCR, the TCRdb table keeps only in-frame clones and is missing some. Of about 140,000 clones in the sample, approximately 82% were seen once. Described time point: baseline pretreatment blood. Treatment here: 15 Gy SBRT to primary tumor, nephrectomy 4 weeks later. Blood was sampled at baseline, 2 weeks and 4 weeks after SBRT. The tumor was a clear cell renal cell carcinoma. CDR1 is MNHNY, CDR2 SVGAGI, per germline (reference sequence). Germline trimming cut 2 bases from V and 7 bases from J; bases unmatched to any gene: 2. The CDR3 is 14 residues long. This clone was observed a single time. Its target is unknown.

The rearrangement links TRBV6-6 to TRBJ1-6; 7 bases map to TRBD1. This TCR derives from a woman between 50 and 59 years old with renal cell carcinoma. The sample here was blood, taken from a patient whose treatment included radiotherapy and nephrectomy. CDR3 amino acids: CASSYAGGNSPLHF. The CDR3 DNA reads as TGTGCCAGCAGTTACGCAGGGGGGAATTCACCCCTCCACTTT.